Listed below are T cell receptor beta chains from one sample, sequenced in a study of T cells in Graves' hyperthyroidism and ophthalmopathy. Using its own MiXCR run on the multiplex PCR reads, TCRdb lists one record per CDR3 protein. Of fewer than 400,000 distinct CDR3 sequences in the sample, about 15% were seen once. The source material was blood. These receptor sequences come from a young man with Graves' hyperthyroidism. Each CDR3 is given with its conserved first and last residue. The order of the fields is clone size, V gene, J gene, D gene, CDR3 protein, CDR3 DNA. The D gene is left open where the match is weak. Size is omitted from some rows. Given values are once, few, many or a class for expanded clones.

size: .; V: TRBV20-1; J: TRBJ2-2; D: TRBD2; CDR3: CSFLAGDANTGELFF; DNA: TGCAGTTTCCTAGCGGGAGACGCGAACACCGGGGAGCTGTTTTTT
size: many; V: TRBV2; J: TRBJ2-7; D: .; CDR3: CASSAPRVNLHEQYF; DNA: TGTGCCAGCAGTGCCCCCAGGGTTAACCTCCACGAGCAGTACTTC
size: many; V: TRBV28; J: TRBJ2-7; D: TRBD2; CDR3: CASSLSLGGDPYEQYF; DNA: TGTGCCAGCAGTTTATCGTTGGGGGGGGATCCCTACGAGCAGTACTTC
size: few; V: TRBV20-1; J: TRBJ1-2; D: .; CDR3: CSPLVERSYGYTF; DNA: TGCAGCCCCTTAGTTGAACGGTCCTATGGCTACACCTTC
size: .; V: TRBV5-1; J: TRBJ2-1; D: .; CDR3: CASSQTGEQFF; DNA: TGCGCCAGCAGCCAAACTGGGGAGCAGTTCTTC
size: .; V: TRBV4-1; J: TRBJ1-5; D: .; CDR3: CASSQDGLGWPQHF; DNA: TGCGCCAGCAGCCAAGATGGATTAGGGTGGCCCCAGCATTTT
size: many; V: TRBV11-2; J: TRBJ1-4; D: TRBD1; CDR3: CASSQDRGEKLFF; DNA: TGTGCCAGCAGCCAGGACAGGGGTGAAAAACTGTTTTTT
size: many; V: TRBV11-2; J: TRBJ2-5; D: TRBD2; CDR3: CASSLVAGGPETQYF; DNA: TGTGCCAGCAGCTTAGTAGCGGGAGGGCCAGAGACCCAGTACTTC
size: many; V: TRBV5-1; J: TRBJ1-1; D: .; CDR3: CASLLGEGTEAFF; DNA: TGCGCCAGCCTGCTCGGTGAAGGCACTGAAGCTTTCTTT
size: many; V: TRBV20-1; J: TRBJ2-1; D: .; CDR3: CSAPSGAREQFF; DNA: TGCAGTGCTCCATCGGGGGCGAGAGAGCAGTTCTTC
size: .; V: TRBV10-3; J: TRBJ2-1; D: TRBD2; CDR3: CATRSGNNEQFF; DNA: TGTGCCACACGTAGCGGGAACAATGAGCAGTTCTTC
size: many; V: TRBV7-6; J: TRBJ2-1; D: TRBD2; CDR3: CASSQTSVAEQFF; DNA: TGTGCCAGCAGCCAGACTAGCGTCGCGGAGCAGTTCTTC
size: few; V: TRBV24-1; J: TRBJ2-1; D: TRBD1; CDR3: CATSDFKLRDRGLQKVVDYNEQFF; DNA: TGTGCCACCAGTGATTTCAAACTCCGGGACAGGGGGCTTCAAAAAGTAGTCGACTACAATGAGCAGTTCTTC
size: .; V: TRBV20-1; J: TRBJ1-6; D: .; CDR3: CSANPSGGKDSPLHF; DNA: TGCAGTGCAAACCCCAGCGGGGGGAAAGATTCACCCCTCCACTTT
size: many; V: TRBV20-1; J: TRBJ2-7; D: TRBD2; CDR3: CSALWGGRTYEQYF; DNA: TGCAGTGCTTTGTGGGGCGGGAGGACCTACGAGCAGTACTTC
size: .; V: TRBV14; J: TRBJ2-7; D: .; CDR3: CASSQVRDGTYEQYF; DNA: TGTGCCAGCAGCCAAGTTCGGGACGGGACTTACGAGCAGTACTTC
size: many; V: TRBV12-3/TRBV12-4; J: TRBJ1-1; D: .; CDR3: CASSFPITGMNTEAFF; DNA: TGTGCCAGCAGTTTCCCCATTACAGGGATGAACACTGAAGCTTTCTTT